The T cell receptor (beta chain) described here comes from a study of shared clonotypes between healthy human individuals. Study-level points and caveats: Estimated richness values were generally larger in naive subsets than in memory subsets. Naive CD4 clonotypes overlapped across a handful of donors at 4.5% to 5.5%.

On this clone itself: Its antigen remains unknown.

Splitting the CD4+ cells yielded a CD45RA+ naive subset and a CD45RA-negative memory subset. The deep-level immunoSEQ assay was used. Profiling relied on immunoSEQ multiplex PCR, and the TCRdb table lists in-frame clones only, not all of them. Among 1,400,000 or so clones listed, approximately 98.5% were seen once. The receptor's source is a man aged 30 to 45 in good health. Sequenced material: naive CD4+ T cells sorted from blood. This sample's subset: CD45RA+ positively selected.

DNA for the CDR3: TGTGCCAGCTCACCGGCGGCCGATGAAAAACTGTTTTTT. It specifies CASSPAADEKLFF. The J gene is TRBJ1-4, the V gene TRBV18; D uncertain. Germline CDR1 KGHSH, CDR2 LQKENI. This CDR3 is 13 amino acids long. V lost 3 bases and J lost 6, with 8 bases in between.